The TCR beta chain under discussion was sequenced for a study of blood T cell repertoires in COVID-19. CDR1 is MNHEY, CDR2 SVGAGI, per germline. This CDR3 has 13 residues. The trim removed 9 bases at V and 5 bases at J, leaving 9 bases unmatched. In the authors' methods: Using reference gene primer amplification, nucleated cell counts were estimated. Method: immunoSEQ multiplex PCR; TCRdb's copy keeps in-frame clones and lacks some. V and J calls and clone size follow that table, whereas D and trimming were derived from the DNA. The profile shows about 300,000 clones, roughly 91% of them singletons. Recruited during active infection, patients (from Seattle) were subsequently followed longitudinally.

This clonotype originated in a woman in her 30s with COVID-19, enrolled during active disease. This rearrangement joins TRBV6-5 to TRBJ2-5; 7 bases map to TRBD2. Specimen: peripheral blood. The CDR3 nucleotides read TGTGCCAGTAGGGAGGGGTCGGAGGAGACCCAGTACTTC. Translated, it gives CASREGSEETQYF.